A selection of T cell receptor beta chains follows, all from one sample in a study of CD8+ T cells in alopecia areata. Produced via immunoSEQ multiplex PCR; TCRdb's table is partial and in-frame only. Among 200,000 to 250,000 clones listed, about 64% were seen once. Sequenced material: CD4+ T cells sorted from blood, taken at week 4, from a patient treated with tofacitinib. These receptors all stem from a human donor with alopecia areata. The CDR3 runs from the conserved cysteine through the conserved F or W. A D gene is named only where the DNA matches it firmly. Size is omitted from some rows. Given values are once, few, many or a class for expanded clones.

TRBD2 - TRBJ2-3 TRBV15 CATRRGTFSTDTQYF TGTGCCACCAGGCGGGGGACTTTTAGCACAGATACGCAGTATTTT
- few TRBJ1-4 TRBV30 CAWSVHGNNEKLFF TGTGCCTGGAGTGTCCATGGGAATAATGAAAAACTGTTTTTT
TRBD2 - TRBJ2-3 TRBV29-1 CSVARTSGVTDTQYF TGCAGCGTTGCTCGGACTAGCGGGGTCACAGATACGCAGTATTTT
- few TRBJ1-2 TRBV7-9 CASTKTENYGYTF TGTGCCAGCACCAAGACAGAGAACTATGGCTACACCTTC
TRBD1 - TRBJ1-6 TRBV15 CATSRARGPGEDSPLHF TGTGCCACCAGCAGAGCCAGGGGGCCGGGTGAGGATTCACCCCTCCACTTT
- - TRBJ2-5 TRBV10-2 CASSPLRETQYF TGCGCCAGCAGTCCTTTAAGGGAGACCCAGTACTTC
TRBD1 - TRBJ1-1 TRBV2 CATRTGVGTEAFF TGTGCCACCAGGACAGGGGTTGGCACTGAAGCTTTCTTT
- few TRBJ1-2 TRBV9 CASSGLGAGGNYGYTF TGTGCCAGCAGCGGGTTGGGGGCCGGGGGTAACTATGGCTACACCTTC
- - TRBJ1-5 TRBV30 CAWSSRGEQPQHF TGTGCCTGGAGTTCCCGAGGCGAACAGCCCCAGCATTTT
TRBD1 - TRBJ2-5 TRBV10-3 CAISEGQEETQYF TGTGCCATCTCCGAGGGACAGGAAGAGACCCAGTACTTC
- - TRBJ2-7 TRBV4-3 CASSQERDTYEQYF TGCGCCAGCAGCCAAGAACGGGACACCTACGAGCAGTACTTC
TRBD2 - TRBJ2-5 TRBV5-1 CASSLVAGEAETQYF TGCGCCAGCAGCTTGGTTGCGGGGGAGGCAGAGACCCAGTACTTC
- - TRBJ1-5 TRBV2 CASSTTSNQPQHF TGTGCCAGCAGTACAACTAGCAATCAGCCCCAGCATTTT
TRBD1 few TRBJ1-2 TRBV29-1 CSVGLDRGLGYTF TGCAGCGTTGGACTGGACAGGGGCCTCGGCTACACCTTC
TRBD1 - TRBJ2-7 TRBV13 CASSVEGQGAGEQYF TGTGCCAGCAGCGTAGAGGGACAGGGGGCCGGGGAGCAGTACTTC
- - TRBJ1-2 TRBV29-1 CSVEGFYGYTF TGCAGCGTTGAAGGATTCTATGGCTACACCTTC
- - TRBJ2-2 TRBV27 CASRGGGTGELFF TGTGCCTCCAGGGGGGGCGGCACCGGGGAGCTGTTTTTT